The entry that follows covers one T cell receptor beta chain sequence. Random hexamers were used to reverse transcribe the RNA input (about 0.5 to 1 ug). TCRdb re-derived calls from the immunoSEQ multiplex PCR reads in MiXCR, one entry per CDR3 protein. The table includes approximately 150,000 distinct CDR3 sequences, roughly 94% detected once. This sample is drawn from a study of CD8 T cells in Susac syndrome. Germline CDR1 and CDR2: KGHSH and LQKENI. The CDR3 consists of 13 residues. The V gene lost 0 bases and the J gene lost 1 base, with 2 bases spanning the gap. This sequence joins TRBV18 and TRBJ2-3; no reliable D call. Sequencing input: CD4+ T cells from PBMCs. This receptor was obtained from a human donor with multiple sclerosis. CDR3 sequence: CASSPPGTDTQYF. The CDR3 nucleotides are TGTGCCAGCTCACCACCCGGCACAGATACGCAGTATTTT.